This T cell receptor (beta chain) was sequenced in a study of T cell repertoires in cytomegalovirus infection. As to this clonotype: The antigen is not known.

TCRdb re-analysed the reads in MiXCR, keeping a single row per CDR3 protein. The sample has approximately 390,000 distinct CDR3 sequences; about 34% are singletons. The CDR3 has 16 residues. The germline V gene encodes CDR1 SGHKS and CDR2 YYEKEE (reference sequence). V was pared by 0 bases and J by 7 bases, with 17 bases between. The gene calls are TRBV5-5 and TRBJ2-1, with D uncertain. The source of this sequence is a human donor in good health (CMV status not recorded). Some clones in this sample may be carry-over from other donors' samples. Specimen: cultured PBMCs, collected from culture after CMV antigen stimulation. The CDR3 DNA reads as TGTGCCAGCAGCTTGGTAGGGCTTCTAGTGGGAAATGAGCAGTTCTTC. This sequence encodes CASSLVGLLVGNEQFF.